This TCR beta chain is from a study of T-cell reconstitution after alpha-beta-depleted transplantation in children. Construction of the TCRbeta library involved unique molecular identifiers. Each CDR3 protein is one row after TCRdb ran MiXCR on the PCR reads. The sample shows a few hundred thousand distinct CDR3 sequences, under 15% of them seen only once. CDR3 length: 15 residues. The germline V gene encodes CDR1 LGHNA and CDR2 YSLEER. V shed 0 bases and J 5 bases; nucleotides not matched to a gene: 5. This receptor was taken from a human donor who donated a stem cell graft to a child with combined immunodeficiency. Here the sequenced sample was PBMCs from the stem cell graft donor, taken from the stem cell graft. The J gene is TRBJ2-7, the V gene TRBV4-3; TRBD1 matches at 9 bases. The CDR3 bases are TGCGCCAGCAGCCAAGAAAACAGGGGGCACGACGAGCAGTACTTC. Its protein product is CASSQENRGHDEQYF.